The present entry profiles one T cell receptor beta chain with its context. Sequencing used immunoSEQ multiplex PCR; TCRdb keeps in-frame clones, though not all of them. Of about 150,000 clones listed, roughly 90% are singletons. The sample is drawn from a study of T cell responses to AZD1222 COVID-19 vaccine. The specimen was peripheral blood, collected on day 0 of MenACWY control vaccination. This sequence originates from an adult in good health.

The CDR3: CASSWGQTQETQYF. In DNA, the CDR3 is TGCGCCAGCAGCTGGGGACAGACCCAAGAGACCCAGTACTTC. The gene calls are TRBV5-1 and TRBJ2-5; 7 bases agree with TRBD1. The CDR3 loop spans 14 amino acids. CDR1 is SGHRS and CDR2 is YFSETQ in the germline V gene. With 3 bases clipped from V and 1 base from J, the junction kept 3 bases outside the gene matches.